These T cell receptor beta chains were read from a single sample in a study of T-cell reconstitution after alpha-beta-depleted transplantation in children. TCRdb re-analysed the PCR reads in MiXCR, keeping a single row per CDR3 protein. This sample has 700,000 to 850,000 distinct CDR3 sequences, with 16% found just once. The sample was PBMCs, mostly from graft donor cells, taken 360 days after TCRalphabeta/CD19-depleted stem cell transplant. Receptors were obtained from a male patient younger than 18 who had a stem cell transplant for acute lymphoblastic leukemia, so the T cells may come from the graft donor. Each CDR3 is given with its conserved first and last residue. Fields, in order: CDR3 length, clone size, J gene, V gene, D gene, CDR3 DNA, CDR3 protein. The D gene is left open where the match is weak. Clone sizes are given selectively: once, few, many, or a class where the clone is expanded.

>13|-|TRBJ2-3|TRBV2|TRBD1
TGTGCCAGCACCTTAGGGACAGCCGATACGCAGTATTTT
CASTLGTADTQYF
>13|-|TRBJ2-7|TRBV2|-
TGTGCCAGCAGTGACAGGGAAACCGACGAGCAGTACTTC
CASSDRETDEQYF
>12|few|TRBJ2-7|TRBV2|-
TGTGCCAGCAGGCCTGAGTCCTACGAGCAGTACTTC
CASRPESYEQYF
>13|-|TRBJ2-1|TRBV7-7|-
TGTGCCAGCAGCCCACGGGCGAGGAATGAGCAGTTCTTC
CASSPRARNEQFF
>18|-|TRBJ2-7|TRBV11-1|-
TGTGCCAGCAGCTTACAGGGATGGAGGGGCCGGAGCTCCTACGAGCAGTACTTC
CASSLQGWRGRSSYEQYF
>18|few|TRBJ2-3|TRBV4-1|TRBD1
TGCGCCAGCAGCCAAGCCGGACAGGGCTCCGGGGAAGGAGATACGCAGTATTTT
CASSQAGQGSGEGDTQYF
>18|-|TRBJ2-7|TRBV11-1|TRBD2
TGTGCCAGCAGCTTAGTACGACTAGCGGGAGTCAACTCCTACGAGCAGTACTTC
CASSLVRLAGVNSYEQYF
>12|few|TRBJ2-5|TRBV29-1|-
TGCAGCGCTGAGGACTGGGAAGAGACCCAGTACTTC
CSAEDWEETQYF
>16|-|TRBJ2-3|TRBV12-3/TRBV12-4|-
TGTGCCAGCACCTTTAGGAGGACAGCCACCACAGATACGCAGTATTTT
CASTFRRTATTDTQYF
>11|many|TRBJ2-1|TRBV7-9|-
TGTGCCAGCAGCAGTACGTTTGAGCAGTTCTTC
CASSSTFEQFF
>10|many|TRBJ2-7|TRBV7-9|-
TGTGCCAGCAGCTTGGACGAGCAGTACTTC
CASSLDEQYF
>14|-|TRBJ2-3|TRBV5-1|-
TGCGCCAGCAGCTTGCAACTAGTCACAGATACGCAGTATTTT
CASSLQLVTDTQYF
>16|few|TRBJ2-3|TRBV7-6|-
TGTGCCAGCAGCTTATTAAAGGGGACCAGCACAGATACGCAGTATTTT
CASSLLKGTSTDTQYF
>13|-|TRBJ2-7|TRBV7-8|-
TGTGCCAGCAGCCTCGGAATGGATACGATGCAGTACTTC
CASSLGMDTMQYF
>16|-|TRBJ2-7|TRBV9|TRBD2
TGTGCCAGCAGCGCCGATAGCGGGAGGGCCTGGGACGAGCAGTACTTC
CASSADSGRAWDEQYF
>15|-|TRBJ2-4|TRBV5-1|-
TGCGCCAGCAGCTTACCCGGCCTCGGGAAAAACATTCAGTACTTC
CASSLPGLGKNIQYF
>13|many|TRBJ2-7|TRBV12-3/TRBV12-4|-
TGTGCCAGCAGTTTTCGGTACTCCTACGAGCAGTACTTC
CASSFRYSYEQYF
>13|few|TRBJ1-4|TRBV29-1|TRBD1
TGCAGCGTCGAGACAGGGGCTAATGAAAAACTGTTTTTT
CSVETGANEKLFF
>17|-|TRBJ2-1|TRBV5-1|TRBD2
TGCGCCAGCACCCCGATGTCCGGGACTAGCGGATACAATGAGCAGTTCTTC
CASTPMSGTSGYNEQFF
>19|-|TRBJ2-7|TRBV7-3|-
TGTGCCAGCAGCTTTTTAGGCCCTACTAGTCGTGGCCTTACCTACGAGCAGTACTTC
CASSFLGPTSRGLTYEQYF
>13|-|TRBJ2-3|TRBV14|-
TGTGCCAGCAGCCAAGATCGACTTGGTACGCAGTATTTT
CASSQDRLGTQYF
>15|-|TRBJ1-6|TRBV27|-
TGTGCCAGCAGTAACCCAGGATCGGGTAATTCACCCCTCCACTTT
CASSNPGSGNSPLHF
>13|-|TRBJ2-5|TRBV5-1|TRBD1
TGCACCAGCAGTTTACAGGGGGCGGAGACCCAGTACTTC
CTSSLQGAETQYF
>15|-|TRBJ1-1|TRBV5-6|-
TGTGCCAGCAGCTTATATAACTGGCGGAACACTGAAGCTTTCTTT
CASSLYNWRNTEAFF
>15|few|TRBJ1-1|TRBV5-1|TRBD1
TGCGCCAGCAGCTTGGTAGTGGGACAGGGTGATTCAGCTTTCTTT
CASSLVVGQGDSAFF
>16|few|TRBJ1-2|TRBV18|TRBD1
TGTGCCAGCTCACCGGACAGGGGCTCCCTCTTCTATGGCTACACCTTC
CASSPDRGSLFYGYTF
>14|-|TRBJ2-1|TRBV4-1|-
TGCGCCAGCAGCCACATCCTAGGTTACAATGAGCAGTTCTTC
CASSHILGYNEQFF
>14|-|TRBJ2-7|TRBV12-3/TRBV12-4|TRBD1
TGTGCCAGCAGGGGAGACAGGGTGGTATACGAGCAGTACTTC
CASRGDRVVYEQYF
>15|once|TRBJ2-7|TRBV5-1|-
TGCGCCAGCAGCGGGGGGACGGTGGGGTCTCGAGAGCAGTACTTC
CASSGGTVGSREQYF
>17|many|TRBJ1-1|TRBV7-9|-
TGTGCCAGCAGCTTTTGGGGGGCAGGGAAAGACGGCACTGAAGCTTTCTTT
CASSFWGAGKDGTEAFF
>18|-|TRBJ2-5|TRBV15|TRBD2
TGTGCCACCAGCAGAGATGATTGGCTAGCGGGAACCCAAGAGACCCAGTACTTC
CATSRDDWLAGTQETQYF
>14|-|TRBJ2-7|TRBV7-7|TRBD2
TGTGCCAGCAGCTTAGATACAGCGGGAGACGAGCAGTACTTC
CASSLDTAGDEQYF
>14|-|TRBJ1-4|TRBV4-1|TRBD1
TGCGCCAGCAGCCAAGTTACAGGGGGGGAAAAACTGTTTTTT
CASSQVTGGEKLFF
>14|few|TRBJ2-1|TRBV4-1|-
TGCGCCAGCAGCCTCGACCGGGAAAGGGATGAGCAGTTCTTC
CASSLDRERDEQFF
>13|few|TRBJ2-3|TRBV9|TRBD2
TGTGCCAGCAGTTGGGGGGGACGGAGTCCGCAGTATTTT
CASSWGGRSPQYF
>14|few|TRBJ2-1|TRBV27|TRBD2
TGTGCCAGCAGTTTATTCGGACTAGCGGGCTTTCAGTTCTTC
CASSLFGLAGFQFF